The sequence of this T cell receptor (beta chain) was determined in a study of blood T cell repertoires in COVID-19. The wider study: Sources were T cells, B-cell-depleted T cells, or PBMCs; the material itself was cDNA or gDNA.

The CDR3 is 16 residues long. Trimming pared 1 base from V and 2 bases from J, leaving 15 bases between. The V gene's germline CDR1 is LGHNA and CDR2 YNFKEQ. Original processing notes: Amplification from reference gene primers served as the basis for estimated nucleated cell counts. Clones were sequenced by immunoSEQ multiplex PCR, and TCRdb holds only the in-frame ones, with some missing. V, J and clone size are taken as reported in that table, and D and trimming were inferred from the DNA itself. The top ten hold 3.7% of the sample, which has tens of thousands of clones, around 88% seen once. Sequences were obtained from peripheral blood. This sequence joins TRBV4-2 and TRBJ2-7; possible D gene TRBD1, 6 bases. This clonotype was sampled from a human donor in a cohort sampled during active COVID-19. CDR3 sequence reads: CASSQGFQGRTYEQYF. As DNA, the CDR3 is TGTGCCAGCAGCCAAGGCTTTCAGGGGCGCACCTACGAGCAGTACTTC.